The source of this TCR beta chain is a study of blood T cell repertoires in COVID-19. Overall study context: Sources were T cells, B-cell-depleted T cells, or PBMCs; the material itself was cDNA or gDNA.

Original methodology: Amplification with reference gene primers provided the estimates of nucleated cell counts. Clones were read by immunoSEQ multiplex PCR, and TCRdb kept only the in-frame ones, dropping some. Clone size and V and J calls were adopted from that table, with D and trimming inferred from the DNA. This repertoire shows 150,000 to 200,000 clones, just over 90% found once; its top ten account for 1.5% to 2.5%. It was during active infection that Seattle patients were enrolled and then longitudinally followed. Germline CDR1 LNHNV, CDR2 YYDKDF (reference sequence). The V end lost 0 bases, the J end lost 6 bases, and 5 bases lay between the germline ends. This CDR3 comprises 13 residues.

The specimen sequenced was peripheral blood. This chain joins TRBV15 and TRBJ2-2, with D hard to call. This TCR derives from an older woman with COVID-19, enrolled during active disease. CDR3 sequence: CATSRDPAGELFF. Here the CDR3 DNA reads TGTGCCACCAGCAGAGACCCCGCCGGGGAGCTGTTTTTT.